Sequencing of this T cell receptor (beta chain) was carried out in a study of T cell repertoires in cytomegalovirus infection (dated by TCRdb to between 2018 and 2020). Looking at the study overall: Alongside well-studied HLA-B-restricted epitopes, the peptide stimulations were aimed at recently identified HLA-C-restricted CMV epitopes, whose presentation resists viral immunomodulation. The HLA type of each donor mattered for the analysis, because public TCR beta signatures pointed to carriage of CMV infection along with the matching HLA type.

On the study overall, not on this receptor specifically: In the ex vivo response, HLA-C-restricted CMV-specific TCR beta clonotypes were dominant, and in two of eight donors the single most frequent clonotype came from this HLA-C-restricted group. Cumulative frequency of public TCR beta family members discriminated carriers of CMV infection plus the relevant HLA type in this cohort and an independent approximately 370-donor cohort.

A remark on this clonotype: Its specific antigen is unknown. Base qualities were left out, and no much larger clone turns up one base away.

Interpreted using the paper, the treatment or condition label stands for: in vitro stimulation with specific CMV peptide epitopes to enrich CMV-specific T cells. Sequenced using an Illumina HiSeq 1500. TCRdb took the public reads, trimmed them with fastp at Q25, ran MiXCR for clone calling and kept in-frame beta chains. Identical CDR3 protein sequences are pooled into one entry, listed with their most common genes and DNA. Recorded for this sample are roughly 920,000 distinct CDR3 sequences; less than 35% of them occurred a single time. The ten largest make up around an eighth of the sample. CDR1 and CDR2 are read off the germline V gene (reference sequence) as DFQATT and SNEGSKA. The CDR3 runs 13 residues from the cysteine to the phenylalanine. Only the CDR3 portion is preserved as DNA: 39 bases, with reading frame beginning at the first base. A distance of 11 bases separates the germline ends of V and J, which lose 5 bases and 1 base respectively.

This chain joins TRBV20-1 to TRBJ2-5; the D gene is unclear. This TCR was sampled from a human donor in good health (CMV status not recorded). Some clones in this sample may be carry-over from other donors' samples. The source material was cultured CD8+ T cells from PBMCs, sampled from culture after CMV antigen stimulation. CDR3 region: CSASDALQETQYF. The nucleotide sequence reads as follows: TGCAGTGCTTCGGACGCTCTCCAAGAGACCCAGTACTTC.